The clone carrying this T cell receptor beta chain was recorded a few times. Its antigen is currently unknown. What was sequenced were expressed TCRB transcripts, since all of the isolated RNA had been reverse transcribed. The protocol was immunoSEQ multiplex PCR, while the TCRdb copy is restricted to in-frame clones and leaves out a portion. The top ten clones hold about 0.01% of a sample with around 360,000 clones, roughly 13% of them seen once. The data are from a study of beta chain features in type 1 diabetes. For the study at large: Healthy donors and patients had similar age, gender and cell yields.

Study conclusions and caveats: The question of HLA type influencing TCRB rearrangement was one that remained unresolved here. Junctions at VDJ sites from type 1 diabetes patients had fewer insertions and more deletions. Patients with Type 1 diabetes showed moderately but significantly shorter TCRB CDR3s in all four CD4+ subsets.

The specimen sequenced was naive CD4+ T cells from blood. The receptor was isolated from a woman younger than 30 with type 1 diabetes.

CDR3 coding DNA: TGTGCCAGCAGCCAAGATCCCCCAAATACGCAGTATTTT. Encoded protein: CASSQDPPNTQYF. This sequence joins TRBV14 and TRBJ2-3; no reliable D call. Germline V gene sequence: CDR1 SGHDN, CDR2 FVKESK. The CDR3 totals 13 residues. The V end was cut by 0 bases, the J end by 7 bases, with 8 bases between.